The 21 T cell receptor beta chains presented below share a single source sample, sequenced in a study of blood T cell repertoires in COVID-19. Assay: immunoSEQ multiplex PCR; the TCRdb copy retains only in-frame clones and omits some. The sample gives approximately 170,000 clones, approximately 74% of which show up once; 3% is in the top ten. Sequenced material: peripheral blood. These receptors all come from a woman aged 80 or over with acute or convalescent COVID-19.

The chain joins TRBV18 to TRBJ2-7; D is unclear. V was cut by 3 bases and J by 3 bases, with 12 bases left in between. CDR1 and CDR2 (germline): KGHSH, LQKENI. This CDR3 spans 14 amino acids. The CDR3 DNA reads TGTGCCAGCTCACCCCCCAGCGAACACTACGAGCAGTACTTC. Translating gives CASSPPSEHYEQYF.

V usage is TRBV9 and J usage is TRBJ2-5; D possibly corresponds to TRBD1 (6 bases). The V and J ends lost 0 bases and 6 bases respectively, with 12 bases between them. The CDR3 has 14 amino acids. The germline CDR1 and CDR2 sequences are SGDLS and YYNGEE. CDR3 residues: CASSVAAQGKTQYF. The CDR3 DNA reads TGTGCCAGCAGCGTAGCGGCGCAGGGGAAGACCCAGTACTTC.

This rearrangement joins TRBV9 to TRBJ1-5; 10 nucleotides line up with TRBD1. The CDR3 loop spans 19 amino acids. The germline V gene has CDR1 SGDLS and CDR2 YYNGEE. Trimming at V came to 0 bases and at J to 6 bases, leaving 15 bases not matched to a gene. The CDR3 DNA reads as TGTGCCAGCAGCGTAGCCCGGGACAGGGGCAAGAGGGGGCGTCAGCCCCAGCATTTT. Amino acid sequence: CASSVARDRGKRGRQPQHF.

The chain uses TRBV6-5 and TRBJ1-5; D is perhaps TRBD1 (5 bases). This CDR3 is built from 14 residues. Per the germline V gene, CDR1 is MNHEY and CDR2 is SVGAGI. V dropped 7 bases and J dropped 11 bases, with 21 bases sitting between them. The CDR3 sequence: CASNVPEWGRSQHF. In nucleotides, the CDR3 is TGTGCCAGCAACGTACCGGAATGGGGCCGTTCCCAGCATTTT.

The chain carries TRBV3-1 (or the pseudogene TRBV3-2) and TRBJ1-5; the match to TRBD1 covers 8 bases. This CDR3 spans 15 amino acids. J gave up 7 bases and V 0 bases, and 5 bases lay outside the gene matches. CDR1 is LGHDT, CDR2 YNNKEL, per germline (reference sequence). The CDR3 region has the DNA TGTGCCAGCAGCCAAGACACGGGACAGGTACAGCCCCAGCATTTT. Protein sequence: CASSQDTGQVQPQHF.

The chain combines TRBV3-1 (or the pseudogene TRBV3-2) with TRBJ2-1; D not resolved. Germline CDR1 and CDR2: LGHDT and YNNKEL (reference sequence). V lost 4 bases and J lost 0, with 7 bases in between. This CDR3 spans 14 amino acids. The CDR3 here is CASSPLSSYNEQFF. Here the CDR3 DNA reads TGTGCCAGCAGCCCGTTATCCTCCTACAATGAGCAGTTCTTC.

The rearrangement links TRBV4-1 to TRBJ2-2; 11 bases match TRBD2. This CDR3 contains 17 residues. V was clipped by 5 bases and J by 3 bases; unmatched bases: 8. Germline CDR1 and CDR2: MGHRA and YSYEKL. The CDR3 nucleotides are TGCGCCAGCAGCGATCTTCGACTAGCGGGATACACCGGGGAGCTGTTTTTT. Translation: CASSDLRLAGYTGELFF.

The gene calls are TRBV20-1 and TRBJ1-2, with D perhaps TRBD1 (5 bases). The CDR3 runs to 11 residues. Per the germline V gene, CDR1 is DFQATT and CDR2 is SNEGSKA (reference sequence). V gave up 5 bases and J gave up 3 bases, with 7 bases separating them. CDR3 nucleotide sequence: TGCAGTGCTCCACAGGACTATGGCTACACCTTC. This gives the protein CSAPQDYGYTF.

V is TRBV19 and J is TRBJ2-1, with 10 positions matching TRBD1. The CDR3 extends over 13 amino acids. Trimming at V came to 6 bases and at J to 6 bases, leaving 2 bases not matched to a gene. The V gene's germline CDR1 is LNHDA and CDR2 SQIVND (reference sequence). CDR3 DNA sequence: TGTGCCAGTAGCGGACAGGGGGGCAATGAGCAGTTCTTC. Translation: CASSGQGGNEQFF.

The CDR3 sequence: CASSVGQENQPQHF. CDR3 DNA: TGTGCCAGCAGCGTGGGACAGGAAAATCAGCCCCAGCATTTT. The chain recombines TRBV9 with TRBJ1-5; 8 positions agree with TRBD1. Per germline, CDR1 SGDLS and CDR2 YYNGEE. There are 14 residues in the CDR3. V dropped 2 bases and J dropped 4; count of bases not matched to a gene: 2.

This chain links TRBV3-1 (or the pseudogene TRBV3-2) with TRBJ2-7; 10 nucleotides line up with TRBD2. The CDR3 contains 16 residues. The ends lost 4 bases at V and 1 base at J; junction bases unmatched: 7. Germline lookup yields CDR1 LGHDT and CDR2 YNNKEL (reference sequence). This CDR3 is CASSRIGLADSYEQYF. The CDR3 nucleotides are TGTGCCAGCAGCCGGATCGGACTAGCGGATTCCTACGAGCAGTACTTC.

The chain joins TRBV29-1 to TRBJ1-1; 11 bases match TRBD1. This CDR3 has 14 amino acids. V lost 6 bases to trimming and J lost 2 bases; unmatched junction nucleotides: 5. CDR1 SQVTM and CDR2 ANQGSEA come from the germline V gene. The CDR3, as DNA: TGCAGCGTCGGGACAGGGGGATATAACACTGAAGCTTTCTTT. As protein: CSVGTGGYNTEAFF. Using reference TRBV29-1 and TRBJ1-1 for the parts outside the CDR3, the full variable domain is SAVISQKPSRDICQRGTSLTIQCQVDSQVTMMFWYRQQPGQSLTLIATANQGSEATYESGFVIDKFPISRPNLTFSTLTVSNMSPEDSSIYLCSVGTGGYNTEAFFGQGTRLTVV.

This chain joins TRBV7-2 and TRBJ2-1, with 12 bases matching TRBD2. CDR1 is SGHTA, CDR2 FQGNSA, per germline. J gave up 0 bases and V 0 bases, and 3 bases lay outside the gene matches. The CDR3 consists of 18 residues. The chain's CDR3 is CASSLASSGRASYNEQFF. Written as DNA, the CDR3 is TGTGCCAGCAGCTTAGCATCTAGCGGGAGGGCCTCCTACAATGAGCAGTTCTTC.

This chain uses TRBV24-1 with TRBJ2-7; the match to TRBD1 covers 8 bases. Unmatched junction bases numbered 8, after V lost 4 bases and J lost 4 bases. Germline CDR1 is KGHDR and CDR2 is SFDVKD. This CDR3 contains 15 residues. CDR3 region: CATSDRTGGSYEQYF. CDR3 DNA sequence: TGTGCCACCAGTGACAGAACAGGGGGATCATACGAGCAGTACTTC.

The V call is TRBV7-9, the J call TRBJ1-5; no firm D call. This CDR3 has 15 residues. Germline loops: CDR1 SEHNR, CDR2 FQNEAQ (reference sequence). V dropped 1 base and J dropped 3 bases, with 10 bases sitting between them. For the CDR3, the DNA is TGTGCCAGCAGCTTAGGGGAGCCGAACAATCAGCCCCAGCATTTT. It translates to CASSLGEPNNQPQHF.

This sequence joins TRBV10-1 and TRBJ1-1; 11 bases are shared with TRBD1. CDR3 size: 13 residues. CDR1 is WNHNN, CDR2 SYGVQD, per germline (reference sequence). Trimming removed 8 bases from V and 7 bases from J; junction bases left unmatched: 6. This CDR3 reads CASGGQGVDEAFF. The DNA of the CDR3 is TGCGCCAGCGGGGGACAGGGGGTTGATGAAGCTTTCTTT.

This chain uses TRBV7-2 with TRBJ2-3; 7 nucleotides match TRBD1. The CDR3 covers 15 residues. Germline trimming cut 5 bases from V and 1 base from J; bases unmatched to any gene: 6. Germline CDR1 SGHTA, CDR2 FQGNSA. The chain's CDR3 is CASSASGQGTDTQYF. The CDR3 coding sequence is TGTGCCAGCAGCGCCAGCGGACAGGGCACAGATACGCAGTATTTT.

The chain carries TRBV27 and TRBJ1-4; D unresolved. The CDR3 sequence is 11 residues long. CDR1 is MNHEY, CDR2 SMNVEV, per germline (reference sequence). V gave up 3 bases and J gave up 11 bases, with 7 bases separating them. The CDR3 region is CASSFDRKLFF. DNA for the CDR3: TGTGCCAGCAGTTTCGATCGGAAACTGTTTTTT.

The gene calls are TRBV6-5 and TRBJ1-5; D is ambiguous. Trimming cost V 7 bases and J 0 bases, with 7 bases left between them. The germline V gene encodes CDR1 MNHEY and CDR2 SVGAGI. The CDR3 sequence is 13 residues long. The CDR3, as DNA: TGTGCCAGCACCGAGAATAGCAATCAGCCCCAGCATTTT. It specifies CASTENSNQPQHF.

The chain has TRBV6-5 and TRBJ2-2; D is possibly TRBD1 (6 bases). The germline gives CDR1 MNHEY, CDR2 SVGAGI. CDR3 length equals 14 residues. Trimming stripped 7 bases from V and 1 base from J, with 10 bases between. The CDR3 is CASKRTENTGELFF. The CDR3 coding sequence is TGTGCCAGCAAGCGGACAGAGAACACCGGGGAGCTGTTTTTT.

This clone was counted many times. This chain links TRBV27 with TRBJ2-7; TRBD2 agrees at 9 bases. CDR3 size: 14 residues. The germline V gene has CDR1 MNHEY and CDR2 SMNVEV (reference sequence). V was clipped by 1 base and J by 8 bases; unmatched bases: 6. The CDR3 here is CASSLLASGIQQYF. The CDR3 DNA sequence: TGTGCCAGCAGTTTATTGGCTAGCGGGATCCAGCAGTACTTC.